The clone carrying this T cell receptor beta chain was counted ten times or more. These data are taken from a study of metastatic and nonmetastatic thyroid tumors. Across the study: Comparison of repertoires was carried out across blood and tumor or nodule tissue from malignant and benign thyroid patients.

Per the original data handling: Variation in CDR3 across clinicopathological groups served as the basis for constructing a distant-metastasis classifier in papillary thyroid cancer. TCRdb re-called the PCR reads via MiXCR. TCRdb, not the original authors, processed these V and J calls. The table has around 19,000 clones, less than 20% seen once; the top ten hold 25% to 30%. CDR3 size: 13 residues. V was pared by 1 base and J by 2 bases, with 6 bases between. The V gene's germline CDR1 is SGHTA and CDR2 FQGNSA. Until they underwent thyroid surgery, no patient had received any treatment. Sequenced: blood. This receptor was taken from a female donor with papillary thyroid cancer or a benign thyroid nodule (not recorded which). Some clones in this sample may be carry-over from other donors' samples. V usage is TRBV7-2 and J usage is TRBJ2-7; no clear D. The CDR3 here is CASSLVHAYEQYF. The CDR3 DNA reads as TGTGCCAGCAGCTTAGTCCATGCCTACGAGCAGTACTTC. The whole variable domain, remainder taken from reference TRBV7-2 and TRBJ2-7, is GAGVSQSPSNKVTEKGKDVELRCDPISGHTALYWYRQSLGQGLEFLIYFQGNSAPDKSGLPSDRFSAERTGGSVSTLTIQRTQQEDSAVYLCASSLVHAYEQYFGPGTRLTVT.